This TCR beta chain was captured in a study of cytomegalovirus exposure and HLA in healthy donors. V shed 3 bases and J shed 8 bases, with 14 bases lying between them. CDR1 and CDR2 (germline): ENHRY, SYGVKD. The CDR3 has 14 amino acids. Concerning this clone: Antigen specificity is unknown.

Primers included in the PCR were 60 Vbeta and 13 Jbeta primers. Generated by immunoSEQ multiplex PCR, the TCRdb table keeps only in-frame clones and is missing some. The sample holds 120,000 to 150,000 clones, around 73% seen once. General study points: Published work reported that the classifier diagnosed cytomegalovirus status with high specificity and sensitivity. In all likelihood, a cluster of highly shared sequence variants was a sequencing artifact.

The rearrangement links TRBV10-3 to TRBJ2-1, with a possible D match to TRBD1 (6 bases). The sample comprised PBMCs. The clonotype comes from a woman aged 40 to 55 in good health and CMV-seronegative. CDR3 region: CAISDQYRADEQFF. In DNA form, the CDR3 reads TGTGCCATCAGTGACCAATACAGGGCGGATGAGCAGTTCTTC.